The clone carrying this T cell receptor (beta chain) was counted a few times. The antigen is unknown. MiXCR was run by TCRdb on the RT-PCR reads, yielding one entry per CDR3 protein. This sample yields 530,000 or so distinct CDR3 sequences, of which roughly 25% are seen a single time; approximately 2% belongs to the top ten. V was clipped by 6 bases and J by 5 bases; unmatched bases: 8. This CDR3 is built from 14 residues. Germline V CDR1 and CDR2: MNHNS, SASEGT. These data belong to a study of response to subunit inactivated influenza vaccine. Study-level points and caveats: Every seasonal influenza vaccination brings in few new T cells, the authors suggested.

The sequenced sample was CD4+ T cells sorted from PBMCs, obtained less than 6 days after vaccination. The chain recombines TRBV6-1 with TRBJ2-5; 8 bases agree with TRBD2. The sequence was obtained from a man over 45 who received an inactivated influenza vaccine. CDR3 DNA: TGTGCCAGCAGAGAGCGGGAGTTCCGGGAGACCCAGTACTTC. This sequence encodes CASREREFRETQYF.